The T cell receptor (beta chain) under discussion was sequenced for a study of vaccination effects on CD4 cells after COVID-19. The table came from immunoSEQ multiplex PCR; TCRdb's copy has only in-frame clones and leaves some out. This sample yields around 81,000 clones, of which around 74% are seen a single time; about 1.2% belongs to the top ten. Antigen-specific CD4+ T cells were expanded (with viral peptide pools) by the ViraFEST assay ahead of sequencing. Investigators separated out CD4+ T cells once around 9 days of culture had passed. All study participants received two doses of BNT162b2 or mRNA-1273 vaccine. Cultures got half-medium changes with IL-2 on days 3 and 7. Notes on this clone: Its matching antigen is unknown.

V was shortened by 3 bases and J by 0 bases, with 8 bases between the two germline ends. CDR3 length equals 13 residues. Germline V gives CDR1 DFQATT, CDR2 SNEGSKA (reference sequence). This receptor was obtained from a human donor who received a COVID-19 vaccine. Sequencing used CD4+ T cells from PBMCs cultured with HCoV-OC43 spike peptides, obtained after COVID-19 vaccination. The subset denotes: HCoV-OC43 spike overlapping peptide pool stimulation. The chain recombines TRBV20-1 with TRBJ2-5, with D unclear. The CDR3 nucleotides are TGCAGTGCTAGTGAGCTGTACCAAGAGACCCAGTACTTC. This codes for CSASELYQETQYF.